This TCR beta chain derives from a study of T-cell reconstitution after alpha-beta-depleted transplantation in children. Study-wide results and caveats: A year post-transplant, T-cell counts and diversity derived mostly from newly produced T cells. Expanded graft clones, several hundred of them, were reportedly the source of alpha-beta T cells about two months after transplant.

TCRbeta library preparation incorporated unique molecular identifiers. Each CDR3 protein is one row after TCRdb ran MiXCR on the PCR reads. The profile shows about a million distinct CDR3 sequences, about 26% of them singletons. CDR3 length: 15 amino acids. Germline V gene sequence: CDR1 SGHRS, CDR2 YFSETQ. Trimming left V 4 bases short and J 0 bases short, with 8 bases between. About this clonotype itself: Its cognate antigen is unknown.

This chain connects TRBV5-1 to TRBJ2-6, with D hard to call. Sequencing used PBMCs, mostly from graft donor cells, obtained 360 days after TCRalphabeta/CD19-depleted stem cell transplant. The source is a boy under two years old who had a stem cell transplant for SCID, so the T cells may come from the graft donor. The CDR3 region has the DNA TGCGCCAGCAGCGCGACCAACTCTGGGGCCAACGTCCTGACTTTC. It is translated as CASSATNSGANVLTF. Filled out from reference TRBV5-1 and TRBJ2-6, the complete variable domain reads KAGVTQTPRYLIKTRGQQVTLSCSPISGHRSVSWYQQTPGQGLQFLFEYFSETQRNKGNFPGRFSGRQFSNSRSEMNVSTLELGDSALYLCASSATNSGANVLTFGAGSRLTVL.